Listed here are 28 T cell receptor beta chains from one sample, sequenced in a study of blood T cell repertoires in COVID-19. TCRdb's copy holds only in-frame clones and misses some; the assay was immunoSEQ multiplex PCR. Among some 140,000 clones listed, 84% were seen once. Input material: PBMCs or T cells enriched from blood (not recorded which). These receptor sequences come from a man aged 35-49 years with acute COVID-19.

The rearrangement joins TRBV18 to TRBJ1-5; D may be TRBD1 (6 bases). CDR1 and CDR2 (germline): KGHSH, LQKENI. This CDR3 comprises 15 residues. Trimming left V 4 bases short and J 2 bases short, with 12 bases between. The DNA for the CDR3 is TGTGCCAGCTCACTGGGGGGGCAAGGCAATCAGCCCCAGCATTTT. Translation: CASSLGGQGNQPQHF.

The chain couples TRBV14 to TRBJ2-2, with D perhaps matching TRBD2 (5 bases). CDR3 length: 14 amino acids. V shed 3 bases and J shed 8 bases, with 13 bases lying between them. Germline V gives CDR1 SGHDN, CDR2 FVKESK. The chain's CDR3 is CASSHSGMVGELFF. DNA for the CDR3: TGTGCCAGCAGCCATTCGGGGATGGTGGGGGAGCTGTTTTTT.

V usage is TRBV10-3 and J usage is TRBJ1-3, with 9 bases aligning to TRBD1. Per the germline V gene, CDR1 is ENHRY and CDR2 is SYGVKD. This CDR3 comprises 15 residues. V was pared by 10 bases and J by 4 bases, with 11 bases of the junction left unmatched. Written as DNA, the CDR3 is TGTGCCACCACCCCCGGGACAGGGCGCGGAAACACCATATATTTT. Amino acid sequence: CATTPGTGRGNTIYF.

This clone appeared once. This chain uses TRBV5-1 with TRBJ1-5; D unclear. Germline loops: CDR1 SGHRS, CDR2 YFSETQ. The CDR3 sequence is 12 residues long. The germline V and J ends were trimmed by 4 bases and 3 bases, with 5 bases remaining between them. CDR3 sequence reads: CASSGVNQPQHF. CDR3 nucleotide sequence: TGCGCCAGCAGCGGAGTCAATCAGCCCCAGCATTTT.

V gene TRBV5-5 combines with J gene TRBJ2-5, with D possibly matching TRBD1 (5 bases). The V gene lost 0 bases and the J gene lost 5 bases, with 14 bases spanning the gap. Germline CDR1 reads SGHKS; CDR2 reads YYEKEE (reference sequence). The CDR3 totals 15 residues. DNA of the CDR3: TGTGCCAGCAGCTTGGACGCTGGGGCACCGGAGACCCAGTACTTC. Residues: CASSLDAGAPETQYF.

This clone was recorded once. The chain uses TRBV23-1 and TRBJ2-3; no definite D call. TRBV23-1 is an ORF, and what it does is uncertain. The CDR3 consists of 19 residues. Between the trimmed V and J ends, which lost 2 bases and 2 bases, there was a span of 23 bases. CDR3 sequence: CASSQTPPRIWVLTDTQYF. The CDR3 coding sequence is TGCGCCAGCAGTCAAACCCCGCCTAGGATTTGGGTCCTCACAGATACGCAGTATTTT.

The V and J genes are TRBV30 and TRBJ1-5; tentatively, D is TRBD1 (5 bases). Looked up from germline, CDR1 is GTSNPN and CDR2 is SVGIG (reference sequence). CDR3 length: 13 residues. The V end lost 0 bases, the J end lost 3 bases, and 6 bases lay between the germline ends. CDR3 residues: CAWSVRDNQPQHF. CDR3 in DNA: TGTGCCTGGAGTGTCAGGGACAATCAGCCCCAGCATTTT.

This clone appeared a single time. In nucleotides, the CDR3 is TGTGCCAGCAGCCTGTCGGGAACTAACTATGGCTACACCTTC. Encoded protein: CASSLSGTNYGYTF. This chain uses TRBV28 with TRBJ1-2; D not certain. The length of the CDR3 is 14 residues. Trimming stripped 6 bases from V and 0 bases from J, with 11 bases between. From germline, CDR1 is MDHEN and CDR2 SYDVKM.

This rearrangement joins TRBV10-3 to TRBJ2-1; 8 nucleotides match TRBD2. Germline V gene lookup returns CDR1 ENHRY and CDR2 SYGVKD. This CDR3 has 14 residues. V shed 10 bases, J shed 4 bases, and the junction held 9 bases outside the gene matches. CDR3 sequence (DNA): TGTGCCACCACCCAACTAGCGGCGTACAATGAGCAGTTCTTC. Translating gives CATTQLAAYNEQFF.

This chain connects TRBV7-9 to TRBJ2-1, with 7 bases fitting TRBD1. Germline CDR1 SEHNR, CDR2 FQNEAQ (reference sequence). This CDR3 comprises 16 residues. The V and J ends lost 4 bases and 2 bases, in that order; junction bases with no gene match: 8. The CDR3 DNA follows: TGTGCCAGCAGCTCCCATTGGCAGGGGGCCTACAATGAGCAGTTCTTC. Translated: CASSSHWQGAYNEQFF.

The chain uses TRBV28 and TRBJ2-7; 7 bases are a match to TRBD2. V shed 2 bases and J 3 bases; nucleotides not matched to a gene: 4. This CDR3 region has 14 residues. Per germline, CDR1 MDHEN and CDR2 SYDVKM. This chain's CDR3 is CASSLGLDLYEQYF. For the CDR3, the DNA is TGTGCCAGCAGTTTAGGACTAGATCTCTACGAGCAGTACTTC.

The genes are TRBV5-5 and TRBJ1-3, with D possibly matching TRBD1 (5 bases). Germline-derived CDR1 and CDR2 are SGHKS and YYEKEE (reference sequence). The CDR3 has 16 residues. With 2 bases removed from V and 4 bases from J, the gap between germline ends came to 16 bases. CDR3 sequence reads: CASSFEFGGMGNTIYF. CDR3 DNA sequence: TGTGCCAGCAGCTTCGAGTTCGGGGGAATGGGAAACACCATATATTTT.

The chain links TRBV5-1 to TRBJ2-7; 11 positions agree with TRBD2. The ends lost 1 base at V and 3 bases at J; junction bases unmatched: 3. CDR1 SGHRS and CDR2 YFSETQ come from the germline V gene. CDR3 length: 15 residues. The CDR3 nucleotides are TGCGCCAGCAGCTTGCTTAGCGGGGGGGGCTACGAGCAGTACTTC. Translating it yields CASSLLSGGGYEQYF.

The chain has TRBV11-2 and TRBJ2-1, with TRBD2 identical over 8 bases. V shed 1 base, J shed 4 bases, and the junction held 6 bases outside the gene matches. The CDR3 runs 16 residues. Germline CDR1 SGHAT, CDR2 FQNNGV. In DNA form, the CDR3 reads TGTGCCAGCAGCTTAGGGGCGGGAGGAGAGTACAATGAGCAGTTCTTC. It encodes CASSLGAGGEYNEQFF.

The chain is built from TRBV24-1 and TRBJ1-5, with 7 bases matching TRBD1. The trim removed 3 bases at V and 5 bases at J, leaving 0 bases unmatched. Germline assignment: CDR1 KGHDR and CDR2 SFDVKD. This CDR3 comprises 13 residues. The CDR3 spells CATSDDRDQPQHF. For the CDR3, the DNA is TGTGCCACCAGTGATGACAGGGATCAGCCCCAGCATTTT.

V gene TRBV28 combines with J gene TRBJ1-3; 7 bases fit TRBD1. The V segment lost 6 bases and the J segment 0 bases; nucleotides outside the gene matches: 8. The germline gives CDR1 MDHEN, CDR2 SYDVKM. This CDR3 comprises 16 residues. Written as DNA, the CDR3 is TGTGCCAGCAGGGGGGACAGATTGGGCTCTGGAAACACCATATATTTT. This gives the protein CASRGDRLGSGNTIYF.

This chain uses TRBV18 with TRBJ2-1; 7 bases are a match to TRBD2. Losses at the gene ends were 3 bases for V and 1 base for J; bases not matched to a gene: 6. The CDR3 has 16 amino acids. Germline CDR1 KGHSH, CDR2 LQKENI. In nucleotides, the CDR3 is TGTGCCAGCTCACCTCGGCTAGCGGATTCCTACAATGAGCAGTTCTTC. It specifies CASSPRLADSYNEQFF. Looking up the rest from reference TRBV18 and TRBJ2-1 gives the full variable domain: NAGVMQNPRHLVRRRGQEARLRCSPMKGHSHVYWYRQLPEEGLKFMVYLQKENIIDESGMPKERFSAEFPKEGPSILRIQQVVRGDSAAYFCASSPRLADSYNEQFFGPGTRLTVL.

This clone occurred a few times. The rearrangement joins TRBV5-5 to TRBJ1-3; D is uncertain. Trimming removed 4 bases from V and 4 bases from J, with 15 bases in between. The CDR3 is 15 amino acids. Germline CDR1 is SGHKS and CDR2 is YYEKEE (reference sequence). In nucleotides, the CDR3 is TGTGCCAGCAGCCATGGGCCCGGCGAGGGAAACACCATATATTTT. It yields the protein CASSHGPGEGNTIYF. Looking up the rest from reference TRBV5-5 and TRBJ1-3 gives the full variable domain: DAGVTQSPTHLIKTRGQQVTLRCSPISGHKSVSWYQQVLGQGPQFIFQYYEKEERGRGNFPDRFSARQFPNYSSELNVNALLLGDSALYLCASSHGPGEGNTIYFGEGSWLTVV.

Note on this clone: The sample has other DNA sequences that encode this CDR3 too. The chain links TRBV19 to TRBJ2-3, with D unresolved. V was trimmed by 5 bases and J by 1 base, leaving 4 bases between them. This CDR3 contains 12 residues. Germline values: CDR1 LNHDA, CDR2 SQIVND (reference sequence). The CDR3 protein is CASSPRTDTQYF. The DNA of the CDR3 is TGTGCCAGTAGTCCTCGCACAGATACGCAGTATTTT. The full variable domain, completed using reference TRBV19 and TRBJ2-3, is DGGITQSPKYLFRKEGQNVTLSCEQNLNHDAMYWYRQDPGQGLRLIYYSQIVNDFQKGDIAEGYSVSREKKESFPLTVTSAQKNPTAFYLCASSPRTDTQYFGPGTRLTVL.

This chain uses TRBV4-1 with TRBJ1-1; D is uncertain. This CDR3 contains 15 residues. V dropped 0 bases and J dropped 0 bases, with 8 bases sitting between them. CDR1 and CDR2 (germline): MGHRA, YSYEKL. CDR3 in amino acids: CASSQEETMNTEAFF. The CDR3, as DNA: TGCGCCAGCAGCCAAGAGGAGACCATGAACACTGAAGCTTTCTTT.

CDR3 in amino acids: CASSLAVAGEDTGELFF. In nucleotides, the CDR3 is TGCGCCAGCAGCTTGGCCGTCGCGGGAGAGGACACCGGGGAGCTGTTTTTT. The chain employs TRBV5-1 and TRBJ2-2; TRBD2 agrees at 7 bases. The V and J ends lost 0 bases and 3 bases, in that order; junction bases with no gene match: 8. Germline values: CDR1 SGHRS, CDR2 YFSETQ. The CDR3 is 17 residues long.

This sequence joins TRBV27 and TRBJ2-5, with D possibly being TRBD1 (6 bases). Trimming removed 6 bases from V and 4 bases from J, with 18 bases in between. This CDR3 spans 15 amino acids. The germline V gene encodes CDR1 MNHEY and CDR2 SMNVEV (reference sequence). In DNA form, the CDR3 reads TGTGCCAGCAGCCCTAGGGGGTTTTTAAGAGAGACCCAGTACTTC. Translating gives CASSPRGFLRETQYF.

The CDR3: CAIRAGGTNYGYTF. DNA for the CDR3: TGTGCCATCAGGGCAGGAGGAACTAACTATGGCTACACCTTC. The chain joins TRBV10-3 to TRBJ1-2; D is uncertain. The length of the CDR3 is 14 residues. CDR1 and CDR2 (germline): ENHRY, SYGVKD. Trimming took off 6 bases at V and 0 bases at J, with 11 bases between the two ends.

V usage is TRBV7-9 and J usage is TRBJ1-6, with D maybe TRBD1 (6 bases). This CDR3 is built from 14 residues. Trimming took off 1 base at V and 13 bases at J, with 14 bases between the two ends. In germline, CDR1 is SEHNR, CDR2 FQNEAQ (reference sequence). CDR3 sequence: CASSLGTAEGPLHF. For the CDR3, the DNA is TGTGCCAGCAGCTTAGGGACAGCCGAAGGGCCCCTCCACTTT.

The chain combines TRBV18 with TRBJ2-7, with a weak D call TRBD1 (6 bases). The CDR3 loop spans 13 amino acids. With 3 bases removed from V and 2 bases from J, the gap between germline ends came to 8 bases. Germline V gives CDR1 KGHSH, CDR2 LQKENI. The CDR3 loop is CASSPGQTYEQYF. As DNA, the CDR3 is TGTGCCAGCTCACCGGGACAAACCTACGAGCAGTACTTC.

CDR3 coding DNA: TGTGCCAGCGGGACAGGCTATGGCTACACCTTC. It encodes CASGTGYGYTF. The J gene is TRBJ1-2, the V gene TRBV12-3 or TRBV12-4; 8 bases map to TRBD1. The CDR3 contains 11 residues. V lost 8 bases and J lost 4; bases outside the gene matches: 0.

The chain carries TRBV28 and TRBJ1-2, with TRBD1 matching over 8 bases. CDR3 length: 13 residues. The germline V gene encodes CDR1 MDHEN and CDR2 SYDVKM. The trim removed 6 bases at V and 4 bases at J, leaving 4 bases unmatched. CDR3 sequence (DNA): TGTGCCAGCAGGTACAGGGGGACCTATGGCTACACCTTC. Its protein is CASRYRGTYGYTF.

The J gene is TRBJ1-5, the V gene TRBV7-2; 11 nucleotides align to TRBD1. CDR1 is SGHTA and CDR2 is FQGNSA in the germline V gene. V was pared by 5 bases and J by 6 bases, with 9 bases of the junction left unmatched. CDR3 length: 16 residues. The CDR3 protein is CASSPQSGTGGQPQHF. The DNA of the CDR3 is TGTGCCAGCAGCCCCCAATCCGGGACAGGGGGTCAGCCCCAGCATTTT.